Included here is one T cell receptor beta chain sequence, with context. The sample comes from a study of T cell changes during pregnancy in multiple sclerosis. Between the trimmed V and J ends, which lost 0 bases and 5 bases, there was a span of 7 bases. This CDR3 has 14 amino acids. Germline-derived CDR1 and CDR2 are MGHRA and YSYEKL. Sequencing was performed with immunoSEQ multiplex PCR; in TCRdb, only in-frame clones are kept and a portion is missing. This sample has 73,000 or so clones, with less than 95% found just once. This receptor was identified in a female donor with multiple sclerosis, enrolled in a pregnancy study. Sequencing used peripheral blood, obtained in the second trimester of pregnancy. The V call is TRBV4-1, the J call TRBJ1-4; D is ambiguous. CDR3 nucleotides: TGCGCCAGCAGCCAAGACTGGGAGAATGAAAAACTGTTTTTT. Its translation is CASSQDWENEKLFF.